The 3 T cell receptor beta chains in this list originate from one sample, sequenced in a study of persistence of HIV-infected CD4 T cells. These receptors are not linked to any known antigen. Sequencing used immunoSEQ version 4 in survey mode. Clones were sequenced by immunoSEQ multiplex PCR, and TCRdb holds only the in-frame ones, with some missing. The top ten hold 0.45% to 0.5% of the sample, which has 35,000 to 55,000 clones, roughly nine tenths seen once. Nonspecific anti-CD3/anti-CD28 bead stimulation represents the broad CD4+ T cell repertoire. Responding CD4+ T cells were sorted by upregulation of both CD40 ligand and CD69. The sample consisted of CD4+ T cells sorted from PBMCs after approximately 19-hour stimulation, taken from a patient who received antiretroviral therapy. The receptors derive from an adult woman with HIV who was CMV-seropositive.

Comments on this clone: The sample holds other DNA sequences that translate to the same CDR3. The chain joins TRBV5-1 to TRBJ1-1; D is perhaps TRBD1 (5 bases). Germline V lookup: CDR1 SGHRS, CDR2 YFSETQ. V was trimmed by 4 bases and J by 3 bases, leaving 16 bases between them. There are 15 residues in the CDR3. The CDR3 reads CASSLALGGYTEAFF. CDR3 nucleotide sequence: TGCGCCAGCAGCCTGGCTTTGGGGGGATACACTGAAGCTTTCTTT.

This rearrangement joins TRBV5-6 to TRBJ1-1, with D possibly matching TRBD1 (5 bases). The CDR3 runs 15 residues. Trimming took off 3 bases at V and 1 base at J, with 13 bases between the two ends. Germline V gives CDR1 SGHDT, CDR2 YYEEEE. The CDR3 DNA reads TGTGCCAGCAGCTCGACCAAGAGGGGGAACACTGAAGCTTTCTTT. This gives the protein CASSSTKRGNTEAFF.

The rearrangement uses TRBV3-1 (or the pseudogene TRBV3-2) and TRBJ2-1; TRBD2 matches at 13 bases. Trimming at V came to 2 bases and at J to 7 bases, leaving 11 bases not matched to a gene. Germline CDR1 and CDR2: LGHDT and YNNKEL (reference sequence). This CDR3 has 18 residues. The CDR3 DNA is TGTGCCAGCAGCCAACCTACTAGCGGGGGGGCCAGTGGGAATGAGCAGTTCTTC. Translating it yields CASSQPTSGGASGNEQFF.